This paragraph reports one T cell receptor (beta chain). Its antigen remains unknown. This sample was included in a study of cytomegalovirus exposure and HLA in healthy donors. Study as a whole: Counted in an early data release were about 85 million unique TCRs from HLA-typed donors. Whole-study findings and limits: Some TCR beta chains (roughly 160 of them) were listed as cytomegalovirus-associated.

The PCR had 60 Vbeta and 13 Jbeta primers. Libraries were prepared by immunoSEQ multiplex PCR; TCRdb keeps only in-frame clonotypes and omits some of them. Of 120,000 to 150,000 clones in the sample, about 82% were seen once. The specimen sequenced was PBMCs. The clonotype originates from a woman in her forties in good health and CMV-seropositive.

The CDR3 nucleotides are TGTGCCAGCAGTTACAATGGGGGGATAGGGGAGACCCAGTACTTC. The encoded protein is CASSYNGGIGETQYF. The chain recombines TRBV6-6 with TRBJ2-5, with D possibly matching TRBD2 (6 bases). Germline loops: CDR1 MNHNY, CDR2 SVGAGI (reference sequence). Trimming took 2 bases from V and 5 from J, leaving 15 bases between them. The CDR3 has 15 residues.